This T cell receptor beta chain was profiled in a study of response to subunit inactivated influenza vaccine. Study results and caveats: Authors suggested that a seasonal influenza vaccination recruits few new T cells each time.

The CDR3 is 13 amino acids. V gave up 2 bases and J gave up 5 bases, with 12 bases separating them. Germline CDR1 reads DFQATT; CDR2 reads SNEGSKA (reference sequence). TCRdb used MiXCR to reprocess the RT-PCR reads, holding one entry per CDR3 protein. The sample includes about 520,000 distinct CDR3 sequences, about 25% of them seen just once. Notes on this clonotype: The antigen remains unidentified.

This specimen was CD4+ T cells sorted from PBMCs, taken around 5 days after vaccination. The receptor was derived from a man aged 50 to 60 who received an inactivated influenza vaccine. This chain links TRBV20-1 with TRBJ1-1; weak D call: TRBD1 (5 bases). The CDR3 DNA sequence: TGCAGTGCTAGATTGGGGCCCGGGACTGAAGCTTTCTTT. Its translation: CSARLGPGTEAFF.